This T cell receptor beta chain was captured by sequencing in a study of blood T cells in healthy people across ages. Through a sample-barcoded 5' primer and a J-beta primer mix, a second PCR was run for roughly 6 to 11 cycles. TCRdb called the 5' RACE reads again in MiXCR, with one record for every CDR3 protein. The sample lists 1.5 million to 1.8 million distinct CDR3 sequences; around 40% were seen once. The draw of peripheral blood yielded roughly 9.1 milliliters from each donor. They isolated at least 6 million PBMCs from each sample. What was sequenced was blood. The receptor's source is a woman younger than 35 in good health.

This chain's CDR3 is CSVEGLSYNEQYF. CDR3 bases: TGCAGTGTGGAGGGGCTCTCCTACAATGAGCAGTACTTC. The chain joins TRBV20-1 to TRBJ2-1, with a tentative D call TRBD2 (6 bases). The J call may be mistaken, given a closer DNA end match to TRBJ2-7. The V gene's germline CDR1 is DFQATT and CDR2 SNEGSKA (reference sequence). The CDR3 spans 13 residues.